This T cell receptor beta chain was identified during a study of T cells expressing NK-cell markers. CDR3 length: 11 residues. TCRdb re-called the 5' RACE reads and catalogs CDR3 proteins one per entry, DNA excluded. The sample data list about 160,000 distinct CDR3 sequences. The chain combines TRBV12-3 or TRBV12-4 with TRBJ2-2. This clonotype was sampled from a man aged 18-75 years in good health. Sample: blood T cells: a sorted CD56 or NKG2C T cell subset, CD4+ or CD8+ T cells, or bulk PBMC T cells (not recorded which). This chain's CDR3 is CASMGEGELFF.